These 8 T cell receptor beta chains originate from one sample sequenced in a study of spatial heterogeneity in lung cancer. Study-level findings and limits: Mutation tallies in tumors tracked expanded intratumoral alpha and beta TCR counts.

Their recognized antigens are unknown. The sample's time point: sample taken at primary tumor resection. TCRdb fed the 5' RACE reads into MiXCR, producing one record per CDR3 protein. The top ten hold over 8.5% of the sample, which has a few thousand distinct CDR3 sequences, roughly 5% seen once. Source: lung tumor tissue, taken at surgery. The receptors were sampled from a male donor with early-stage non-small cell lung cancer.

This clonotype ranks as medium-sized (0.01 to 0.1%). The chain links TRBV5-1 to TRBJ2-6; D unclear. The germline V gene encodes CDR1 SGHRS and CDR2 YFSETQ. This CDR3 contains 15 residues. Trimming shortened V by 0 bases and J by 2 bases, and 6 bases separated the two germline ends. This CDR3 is CASSLEQAGANVLTF. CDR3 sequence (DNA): TGCGCCAGCAGCTTGGAGCAGGCTGGGGCCAACGTCCTGACTTTC.

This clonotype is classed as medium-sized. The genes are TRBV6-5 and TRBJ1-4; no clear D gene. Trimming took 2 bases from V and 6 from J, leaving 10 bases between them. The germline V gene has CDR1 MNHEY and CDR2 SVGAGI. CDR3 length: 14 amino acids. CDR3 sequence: CASSYALQDEKLFF. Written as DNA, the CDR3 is TGTGCCAGCAGTTACGCCCTTCAGGATGAAAAACTGTTTTTT.

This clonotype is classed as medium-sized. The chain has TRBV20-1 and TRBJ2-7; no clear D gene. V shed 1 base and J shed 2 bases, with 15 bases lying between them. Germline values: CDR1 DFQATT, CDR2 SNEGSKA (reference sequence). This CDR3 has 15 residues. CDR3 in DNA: TGCAGTGCTAGAGTAGGTAGGGCCCTAACCTACGAGCAGTACTTC. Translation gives CSARVGRALTYEQYF.

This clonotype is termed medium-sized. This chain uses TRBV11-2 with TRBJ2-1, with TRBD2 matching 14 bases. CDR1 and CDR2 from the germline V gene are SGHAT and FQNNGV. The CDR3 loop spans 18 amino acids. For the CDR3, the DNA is TGTGTGGTCGAAACCGGGACTAGCGGGAGTTTCTCCTACAATGAGCAGTTCTTC. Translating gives CVVETGTSGSFSYNEQFF.

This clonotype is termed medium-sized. The DNA for the CDR3 is TGTGCCAGCAGGATACAGGGGGCCGTGGGGACTGAAGCTTTCTTT. This gives the protein CASRIQGAVGTEAFF. V and J are TRBV27 and TRBJ1-1; TRBD1 aligns across 9 bases. Trimming cost V 6 bases and J 5 bases; bases outside gene matches: 10. CDR1 and CDR2 (germline): MNHEY, SMNVEV (reference sequence). The CDR3 is made up of 15 amino acids.

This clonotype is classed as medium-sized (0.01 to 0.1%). The CDR3 spells CASSLTGAGRREQYF. The CDR3 DNA reads TGTGCCAGCAGTTTAACCGGGGCAGGGCGGCGCGAGCAGTACTTC. The chain couples TRBV12-3 or TRBV12-4 to TRBJ2-7, with D perhaps given as TRBD1 or TRBD2 (5 bases each). CDR3 length: 15 residues. The V and J ends lost 2 bases and 6 bases respectively, with 17 bases between them.

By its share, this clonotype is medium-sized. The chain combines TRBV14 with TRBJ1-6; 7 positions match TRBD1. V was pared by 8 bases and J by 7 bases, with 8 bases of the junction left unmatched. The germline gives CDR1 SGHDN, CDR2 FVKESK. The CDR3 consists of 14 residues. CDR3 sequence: CASRPGQSNSPLHF. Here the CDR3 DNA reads TGTGCCAGCCGCCCGGGACAGTCGAATTCACCCCTCCACTTT. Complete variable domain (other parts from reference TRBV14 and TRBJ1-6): EAGVTQFPSHSVIEKGQTVTLRCDPISGHDNLYWYRRVMGKEIKFLLHFVKESKQDESGMPNNRFLAERTGGTYSTLKVQPAELEDSGVYFCASRPGQSNSPLHFGNGTRLTVT.

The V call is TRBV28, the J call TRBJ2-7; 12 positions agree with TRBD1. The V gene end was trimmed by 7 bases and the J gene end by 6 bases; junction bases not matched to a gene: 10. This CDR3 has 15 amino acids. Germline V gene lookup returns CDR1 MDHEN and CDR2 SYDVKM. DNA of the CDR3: TGTGCCAGCAAGAAGTCCGGGACAGGGGGCTCCGAGCAGTACTTC. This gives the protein CASKKSGTGGSEQYF.